These T cell receptor beta chains were read from a single sample in a study of identical twins. Using its own MiXCR run on the 5' RACE reads, TCRdb lists one record per CDR3 protein. In the table there are 250,000 or so distinct CDR3 sequences, around 7.6% of which are singletons. The sample was also linked to a second study, of yellow fever vaccine responses in identical twins.

Material for sequencing was CD8+ T cells sorted from blood. These receptors were collected from a woman between 18 and 29 years old in good health. Each CDR3 is given with its conserved first and last residue. The D gene is left open where the match is weak. Size tells how often a clone was seen (once, few, many) or the class of an expanded clone, and some rows leave it out.

v_call	clone_size	j_call	cdr3_length	d_call	cdr3_nt	cdr3_aa
TRBV5-8	few	TRBJ2-3	17	.	TGTGCCAGCAGCTTGGGGTTTTATGGTACCCAGAGGGATACGCAGTATTTT	CASSLGFYGTQRDTQYF
TRBV5-1	many	TRBJ2-3	16	.	TGCGCCAGCAGCTGGCCCTCTCGAGGGTGGACAGATACGCAGTATTTT	CASSWPSRGWTDTQYF
TRBV6-5	.	TRBJ1-4	14	.	TGTGCCAGCAGTTTTACAACAAACAATGAAAAACTGTTTTTT	CASSFTTNNEKLFF
TRBV7-6	.	TRBJ1-1	14	.	TGTGCCAGCAGCTTAGGCGTTTGGGACACTGAAGCTTTCTTT	CASSLGVWDTEAFF
TRBV2	few	TRBJ2-3	15	.	TGTGCCAGCAGTGCTGGGAGTGCTAGCACAGATACGCAGTATTTT	CASSAGSASTDTQYF
TRBV10-1	.	TRBJ2-3	15	.	TGCGCCAGCAGTGAGGGTCCTGGGTGGACAGATACGCAGTATTTT	CASSEGPGWTDTQYF
TRBV5-6	many	TRBJ2-2	16	.	TGTGCCAGCAGCTTTGGCGCAGGGAGTGTCACCGGGGAGCTGTTTTTT	CASSFGAGSVTGELFF
TRBV7-8	many	TRBJ2-1	15	.	TGTGCCAGCAGCTTAAGGTATGAGAAACGGAATGAGCAGTTCTTC	CASSLRYEKRNEQFF
TRBV28	.	TRBJ2-6	12	.	TGTGCCAGCAGTGCCCGTAGTATTGTCCTGACTTTC	CASSARSIVLTF
TRBV12-3/TRBV12-4	few	TRBJ2-5	19	TRBD2	TGTGCCAGCAGTCTCGCCGGGACTAGCGGGAGCCCCTACCAAGAGACCCAGTACTTC	CASSLAGTSGSPYQETQYF
TRBV6-4	many	TRBJ2-1	16	.	TGTGCCAGCAGTGACTCACCGACCCTGGTTGCGGGTGAGCAGTTCTTC	CASSDSPTLVAGEQFF
TRBV2	few	TRBJ2-3	11	.	TGTGCCAGCAATCTTCCCTTCGCGCAGTATTTT	CASNLPFAQYF
TRBV7-7	.	TRBJ2-5	13	.	TGTGCCAGCAGCTCCAGGGTTGGGGAGACCCAGTACTTC	CASSSRVGETQYF
TRBV7-8	.	TRBJ2-3	15	TRBD1	TGTGCCAGCAGCGCCCCCGGGACAGGGCTGAATACGCAGTATTTT	CASSAPGTGLNTQYF
TRBV2	few	TRBJ2-2	13	.	TGTGCCAGCAGAGGATCATACACCGGGGAGCTGTTTTTT	CASRGSYTGELFF
TRBV20-1	many	TRBJ2-7	14	TRBD2	TGCAGTGCGACCGGGAGGGGGGGGTTCGACGAGCAGTACTTC	CSATGRGGFDEQYF
TRBV12-3/TRBV12-4	once	TRBJ2-1	13	.	TGTGCCAGCAGCCTCGGACTGAGCGATGAGCAGTTCTTC	CASSLGLSDEQFF